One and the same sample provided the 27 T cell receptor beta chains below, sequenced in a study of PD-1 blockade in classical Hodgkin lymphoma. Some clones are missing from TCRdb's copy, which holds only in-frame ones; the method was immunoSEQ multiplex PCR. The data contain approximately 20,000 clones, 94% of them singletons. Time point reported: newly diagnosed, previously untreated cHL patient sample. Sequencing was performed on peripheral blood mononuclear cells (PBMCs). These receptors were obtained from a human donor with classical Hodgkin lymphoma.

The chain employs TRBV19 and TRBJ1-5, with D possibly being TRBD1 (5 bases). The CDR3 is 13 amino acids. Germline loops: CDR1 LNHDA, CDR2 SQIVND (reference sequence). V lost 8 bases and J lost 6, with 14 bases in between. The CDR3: CASSGRERQPQHF. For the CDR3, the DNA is TGTGCCAGTTCAGGCAGGGAGCGTCAGCCCCAGCATTTT.

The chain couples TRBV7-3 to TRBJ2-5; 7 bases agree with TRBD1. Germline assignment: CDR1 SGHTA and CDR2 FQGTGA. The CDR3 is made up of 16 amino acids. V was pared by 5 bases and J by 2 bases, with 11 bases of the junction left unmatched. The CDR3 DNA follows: TGTGCCAGCAGCCAAAAAGCCAGGGGGACGCAAGAGACCCAGTACTTC. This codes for CASSQKARGTQETQYF. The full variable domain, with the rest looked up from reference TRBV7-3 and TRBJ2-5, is GAGVSQTPSNKVTEKGKYVELRCDPISGHTALYWYRQSLGQGPEFLIYFQGTGAADDSGLPNDRFFAVRPEGSVSTLKIQRTERGDSAVYLCASSQKARGTQETQYFGPGTRLLVL.

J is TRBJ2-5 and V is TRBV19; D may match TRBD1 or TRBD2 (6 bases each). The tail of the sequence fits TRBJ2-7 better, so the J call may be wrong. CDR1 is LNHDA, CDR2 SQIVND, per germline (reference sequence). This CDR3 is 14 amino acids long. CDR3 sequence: CASSIGRGGYEQYF. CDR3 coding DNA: TGTGCCAGTAGTATTGGCAGGGGAGGCTACGAGCAGTACTTC.

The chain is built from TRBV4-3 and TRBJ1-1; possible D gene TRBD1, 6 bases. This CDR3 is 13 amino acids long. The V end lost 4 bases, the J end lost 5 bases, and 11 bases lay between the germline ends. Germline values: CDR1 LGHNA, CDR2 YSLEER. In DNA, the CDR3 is TGCGCCAGCAGCCGGACAGCGGGGACTGAAGCTTTCTTT. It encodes CASSRTAGTEAFF.

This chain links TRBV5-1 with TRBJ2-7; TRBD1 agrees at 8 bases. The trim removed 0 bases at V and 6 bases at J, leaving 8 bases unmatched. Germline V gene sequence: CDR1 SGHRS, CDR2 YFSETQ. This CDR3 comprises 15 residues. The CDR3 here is CASSLEQGVALEQYF. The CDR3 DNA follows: TGCGCCAGCAGCTTGGAACAGGGGGTAGCCCTCGAGCAGTACTTC.

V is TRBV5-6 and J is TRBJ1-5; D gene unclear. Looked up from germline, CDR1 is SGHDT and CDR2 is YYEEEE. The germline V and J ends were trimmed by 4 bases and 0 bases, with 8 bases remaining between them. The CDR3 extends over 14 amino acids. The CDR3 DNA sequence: TGTGCCAGCAGCATCCGGGATAGCAATCAGCCCCAGCATTTT. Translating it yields CASSIRDSNQPQHF.

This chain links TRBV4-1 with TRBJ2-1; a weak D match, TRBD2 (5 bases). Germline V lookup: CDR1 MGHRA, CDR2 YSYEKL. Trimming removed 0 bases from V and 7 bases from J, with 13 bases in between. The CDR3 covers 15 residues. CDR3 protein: CASSQDLRAWNEQFF. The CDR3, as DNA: TGCGCCAGCAGCCAAGATCTGAGGGCGTGGAATGAGCAGTTCTTC.

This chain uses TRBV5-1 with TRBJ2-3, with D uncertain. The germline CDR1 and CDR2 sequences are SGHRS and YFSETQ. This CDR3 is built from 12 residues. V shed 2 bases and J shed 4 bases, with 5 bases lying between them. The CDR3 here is CASSFGPDTQYF. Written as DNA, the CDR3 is TGCGCCAGCAGCTTCGGACCAGATACGCAGTATTTT.

DNA of the CDR3: TGTGCCAGCAGCGTAGTTGACGGTCCCACCGGGGAGCTGTTTTTT. Translated, it gives CASSVVDGPTGELFF. This rearrangement joins TRBV9 to TRBJ2-2, with D unresolved. The CDR3 loop spans 15 amino acids. The ends were cut back, 0 bases at V and 4 bases at J, with 10 bases in the middle. Germline V gives CDR1 SGDLS, CDR2 YYNGEE. Supplemented by reference TRBV9 and TRBJ2-2, the full variable domain reads DSGVTQTPKHLITATGQRVTLRCSPRSGDLSVYWYQQSLDQGLQFLIQYYNGEERAKGNILERFSAQQFPDLHSELNLSSLELGDSALYFCASSVVDGPTGELFFGEGSRLTVL.

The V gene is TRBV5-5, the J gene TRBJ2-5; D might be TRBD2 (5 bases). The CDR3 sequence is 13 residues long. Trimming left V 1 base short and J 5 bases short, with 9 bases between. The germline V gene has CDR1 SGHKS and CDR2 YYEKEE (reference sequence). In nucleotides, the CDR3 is TGTGCCAGCAGCTTGACGGGGTGGGAGACCCAGTACTTC. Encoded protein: CASSLTGWETQYF.

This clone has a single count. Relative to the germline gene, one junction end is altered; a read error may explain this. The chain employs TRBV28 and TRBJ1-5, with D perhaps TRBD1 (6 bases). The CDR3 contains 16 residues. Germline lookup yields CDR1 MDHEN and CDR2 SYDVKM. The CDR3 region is CASGLFRTAFGQPQHF. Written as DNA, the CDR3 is TGTGCCAGCGGTTTATTCCGGACAGCCTTTGGACAGCCCCAGCATTTT.

In DNA form, the CDR3 reads TGCGCCAGCAGACCCCGGGGGGACCTGGACTACGAGCAGTACTTC. Its translation is CASRPRGDLDYEQYF. The chain couples TRBV5-1 to TRBJ2-7, with 7 bases aligning to TRBD2. V was clipped by 5 bases and J by 3 bases; unmatched bases: 11. The CDR3 covers 15 residues. Germline assignment: CDR1 SGHRS and CDR2 YFSETQ.

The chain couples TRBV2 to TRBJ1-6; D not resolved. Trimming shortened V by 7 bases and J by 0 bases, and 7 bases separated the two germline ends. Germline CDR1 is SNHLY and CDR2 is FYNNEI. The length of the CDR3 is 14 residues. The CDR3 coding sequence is TGTGCCAGCAAATTAAGCTCCTATAATTCACCCCTCCACTTT. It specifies CASKLSSYNSPLHF.

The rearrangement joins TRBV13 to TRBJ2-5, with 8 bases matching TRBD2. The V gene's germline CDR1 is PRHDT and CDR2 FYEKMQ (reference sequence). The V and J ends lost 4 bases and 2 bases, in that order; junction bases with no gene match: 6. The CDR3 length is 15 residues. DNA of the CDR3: TGTGCCAGCAGCTCCGGGAGGGGGGATCAAGAGACCCAGTACTTC. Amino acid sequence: CASSSGRGDQETQYF. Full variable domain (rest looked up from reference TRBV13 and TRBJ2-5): AAGVIQSPRHLIKEKRETATLKCYPIPRHDTVYWYQQGPGQDPQFLISFYEKMQSDKGSIPDRFSAQQFSDYHSELNMSSLELGDSALYFCASSSGRGDQETQYFGPGTRLLVL.

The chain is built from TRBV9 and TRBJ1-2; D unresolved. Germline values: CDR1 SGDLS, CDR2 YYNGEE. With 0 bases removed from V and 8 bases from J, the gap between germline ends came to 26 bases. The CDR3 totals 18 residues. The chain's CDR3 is CASSVDRTRDSAFGGYTF. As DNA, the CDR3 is TGTGCCAGCAGCGTAGATCGGACCCGTGATTCGGCGTTTGGGGGCTACACCTTC. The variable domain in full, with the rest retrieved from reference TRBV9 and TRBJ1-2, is DSGVTQTPKHLITATGQRVTLRCSPRSGDLSVYWYQQSLDQGLQFLIQYYNGEERAKGNILERFSAQQFPDLHSELNLSSLELGDSALYFCASSVDRTRDSAFGGYTFGSGTRLTVV.

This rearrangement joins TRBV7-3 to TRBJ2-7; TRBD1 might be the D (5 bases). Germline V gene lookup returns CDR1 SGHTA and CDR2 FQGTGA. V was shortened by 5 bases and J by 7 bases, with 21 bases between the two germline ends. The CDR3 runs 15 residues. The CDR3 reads CASSLGVGIFREQYF. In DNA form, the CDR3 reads TGTGCCAGCAGCCTAGGGGTAGGGATCTTCAGGGAGCAGTACTTC.

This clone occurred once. The CDR3 region is CASSYKRQSYNSPLHF. The CDR3 DNA reads as TGTGCCAGCAGTTACAAGCGGCAGTCCTATAATTCACCCCTCCACTTT. The chain carries TRBV6-5 and TRBJ1-6, with D unresolved. This CDR3 is 16 amino acids long. The germline gives CDR1 MNHEY, CDR2 SVGAGI. Trimming took 2 bases from V and 1 from J, leaving 9 bases between them.

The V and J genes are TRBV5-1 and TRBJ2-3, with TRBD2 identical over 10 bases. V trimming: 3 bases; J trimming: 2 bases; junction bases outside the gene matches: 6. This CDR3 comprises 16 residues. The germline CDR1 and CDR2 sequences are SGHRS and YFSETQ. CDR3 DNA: TGCGCCAGCAGCTGGGGAGCGGGGGGGAACACAGATACGCAGTATTTT. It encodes CASSWGAGGNTDTQYF. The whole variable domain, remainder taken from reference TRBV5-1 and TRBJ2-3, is KAGVTQTPRYLIKTRGQQVTLSCSPISGHRSVSWYQQTPGQGLQFLFEYFSETQRNKGNFPGRFSGRQFSNSRSEMNVSTLELGDSALYLCASSWGAGGNTDTQYFGPGTRLTVL.

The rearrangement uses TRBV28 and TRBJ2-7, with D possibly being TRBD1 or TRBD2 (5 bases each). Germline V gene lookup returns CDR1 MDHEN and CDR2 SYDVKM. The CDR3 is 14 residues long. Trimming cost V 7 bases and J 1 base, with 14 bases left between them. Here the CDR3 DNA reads TGTGCCAGCACCCGCCCGGGACGGTCCTACGAGCAGTACTTC. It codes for CASTRPGRSYEQYF.

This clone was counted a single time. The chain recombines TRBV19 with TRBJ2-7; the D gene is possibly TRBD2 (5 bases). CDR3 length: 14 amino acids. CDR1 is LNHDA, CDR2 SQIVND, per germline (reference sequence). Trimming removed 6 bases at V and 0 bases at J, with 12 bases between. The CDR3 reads CASRREIGSYEQYF. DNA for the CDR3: TGTGCCAGTAGGAGGGAAATCGGCTCCTACGAGCAGTACTTC.

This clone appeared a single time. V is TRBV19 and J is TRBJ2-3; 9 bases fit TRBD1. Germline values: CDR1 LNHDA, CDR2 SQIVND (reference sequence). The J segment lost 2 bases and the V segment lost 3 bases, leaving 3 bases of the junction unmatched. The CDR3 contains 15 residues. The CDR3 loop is CASSMGTGNTDTQYF. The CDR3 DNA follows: TGTGCCAGTAGTATGGGGACAGGGAACACAGATACGCAGTATTTT.

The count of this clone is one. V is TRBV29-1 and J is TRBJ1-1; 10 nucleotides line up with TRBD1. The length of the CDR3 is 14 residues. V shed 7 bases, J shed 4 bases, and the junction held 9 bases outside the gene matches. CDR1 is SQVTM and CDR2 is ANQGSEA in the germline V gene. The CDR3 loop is CSALDRGRPTEAFF. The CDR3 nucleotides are TGCAGCGCCCTAGACAGGGGGCGACCCACTGAAGCTTTCTTT.

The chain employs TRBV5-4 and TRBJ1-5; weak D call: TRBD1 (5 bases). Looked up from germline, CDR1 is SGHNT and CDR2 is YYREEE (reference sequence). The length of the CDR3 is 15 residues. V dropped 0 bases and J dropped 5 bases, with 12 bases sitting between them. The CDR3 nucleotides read TGTGCCAGCAGCTTGGGTGATCAGGGCGATCAGCCCCAGCATTTT. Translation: CASSLGDQGDQPQHF.

This chain's CDR3 is CASSITSEGQWDYEQYF. The CDR3 DNA is TGTGCCAGTAGTATTACATCCGAGGGGCAGTGGGACTACGAGCAGTACTTC. The V and J genes are TRBV19 and TRBJ2-7, with D possibly being TRBD1 or TRBD2 (5 bases each). The germline V and J ends were trimmed by 3 bases and 3 bases, with 21 bases remaining between them. This CDR3 has 17 residues. Germline values: CDR1 LNHDA, CDR2 SQIVND (reference sequence).

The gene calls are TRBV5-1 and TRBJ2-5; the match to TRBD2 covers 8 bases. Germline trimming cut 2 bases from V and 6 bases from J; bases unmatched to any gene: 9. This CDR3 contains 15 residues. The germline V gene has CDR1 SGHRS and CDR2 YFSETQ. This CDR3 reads CASSLTSGSSQTQYF. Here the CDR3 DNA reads TGCGCCAGCAGCTTAACTAGCGGTTCTTCGCAGACCCAGTACTTC.

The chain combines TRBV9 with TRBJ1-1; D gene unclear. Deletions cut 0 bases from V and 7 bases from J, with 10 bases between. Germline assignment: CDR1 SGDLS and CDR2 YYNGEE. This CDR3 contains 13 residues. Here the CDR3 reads CASSVAKTSEAFF. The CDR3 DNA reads TGTGCCAGCAGCGTAGCCAAAACAAGTGAAGCTTTCTTT.

The CDR3: CASSFGQGGETQYF. In DNA form, the CDR3 reads TGTGCCAGCAGTTTTGGACAGGGCGGGGAGACCCAGTACTTC. This rearrangement joins TRBV6-5 to TRBJ2-5; 8 bases fit TRBD1. In germline, CDR1 is MNHEY, CDR2 SVGAGI. J lost 5 bases, V lost 4 bases, and 6 bases had no gene match. The CDR3 loop spans 14 amino acids.